This T cell receptor beta chain was obtained from a study of blood T cell repertoires in COVID-19. Study context: Donors in the United States, Italy and Spain gave samples during acute or convalescent COVID-19. Sample material is recorded as cDNA or gDNA derived from T cells, B-cell-depleted T cells, or PBMCs.

Original methodology: Amplifying reference gene primers gave estimates of nucleated cell counts. Some clones are missing from TCRdb's copy, which holds only in-frame ones; the method was immunoSEQ multiplex PCR. V, J and clone size are those of that table, while D and trimming were read from the DNA. The sample has fewer than 200,000 clones, about 85% seen once. This CDR3 comprises 12 residues. Germline-derived CDR1 and CDR2 are GTSNPN and SVGIG (reference sequence). This clone was seen just once. The J gene is TRBJ1-6, the V gene TRBV30; D gene unclear. Material: peripheral blood. The sequence came from a man aged 60 to 75 who had recovered from COVID-19. This CDR3 reads CSWQAGDSPLHF. The CDR3 DNA reads as TGTTCGTGGCAGGCGGGTGACTCACCCCTCCACTTT.